One sample yielded the 17 T cell receptor beta chains listed below, sequenced in a study of blood T cell repertoires in COVID-19. Profiling relied on immunoSEQ multiplex PCR, and the TCRdb table lists in-frame clones only, not all of them. This table holds roughly 95,000 clones, almost 85% found once. Sequenced: peripheral blood. All receptors come from a man aged 50 to 59 with active or convalescent COVID-19.

A remark on this clone: The sample holds other DNA sequences that translate to the same CDR3. This chain joins TRBV18 and TRBJ1-5; no definite D call. Between the trimmed V and J ends, which lost 3 bases and 0 bases, there was a span of 3 bases. The CDR3 runs to 13 residues. CDR1 and CDR2 (germline): KGHSH, LQKENI. CDR3 sequence: CASSPYSNQPQHF. Here the CDR3 DNA reads TGTGCCAGCTCACCCTATAGCAATCAGCCCCAGCATTTT.

The chain recombines TRBV3-1 (or the pseudogene TRBV3-2) with TRBJ1-5; 9 bases match TRBD1. Germline loops: CDR1 LGHDT, CDR2 YNNKEL (reference sequence). CDR3 length: 15 amino acids. The ends lost 3 bases at V and 3 bases at J; junction bases unmatched: 3. CDR3 region: CASSQWTGDNQPQHF. The CDR3 nucleotides read TGTGCCAGCAGCCAGTGGACAGGGGACAATCAGCCCCAGCATTTT.

In its sample, this clone was seen a few times. This chain joins TRBV6-2 or TRBV6-3 and TRBJ1-5, with D unresolved. Germline loops: CDR1 MNHEY, CDR2 SVGEGT. The CDR3 runs to 15 residues. The V gene lost 0 bases and the J gene lost 2 bases, with 8 bases spanning the gap. CDR3 DNA: TGTGCCAGCAGTTACTCGTCGGGTGGCAATCAGCCCCAGCATTTT. Translation: CASSYSSGGNQPQHF.

The genes are TRBV24-1 and TRBJ2-5, with 7 bases identical to TRBD1. The CDR3 spans 13 residues. Germline loops: CDR1 KGHDR, CDR2 SFDVKD. Trimming removed 3 bases from V and 5 bases from J; junction bases left unmatched: 2. The CDR3 nucleotides are TGTGCCACCAGTGATCTCAGGGGGGAGACCCAGTACTTC. Its translation is CATSDLRGETQYF.

The chain couples TRBV2 to TRBJ2-7; D is perhaps TRBD2 (6 bases). The V end lost 6 bases, the J end lost 4 bases, and 10 bases lay between the germline ends. Germline V gene sequence: CDR1 SNHLY, CDR2 FYNNEI. The CDR3 runs 12 residues. CDR3 coding DNA: TGTGCCAGCAGGAGGGAGGCGTACGAGCAGTACTTC. Translation gives CASRREAYEQYF.

This chain uses TRBV10-2 with TRBJ2-1; 8 bases align to TRBD2. Germline V gene data show CDR1 as WSHSY and CDR2 as SAAADI. Germline trimming cut 11 bases from V and 0 bases from J; bases unmatched to any gene: 6. The CDR3 sequence is 14 residues long. The CDR3 protein is CASGRVSSYNEQFF. DNA for the CDR3: TGCGCCTCCGGGAGGGTTAGCTCCTACAATGAGCAGTTCTTC.

The chain uses TRBV19 and TRBJ1-5; 11 bases are a match to TRBD1. This CDR3 is built from 13 residues. V shed 10 bases, J shed 7 bases, and the junction held 6 bases outside the gene matches. Germline CDR1 is LNHDA and CDR2 is SQIVND (reference sequence). CDR3 coding DNA: TGTGCCATATCCGGGACAGGGGGGCAGCCCCAGCATTTT. It codes for CAISGTGGQPQHF.

In its sample, this clone was seen once. V usage is TRBV19 and J usage is TRBJ2-1; D not certain. The CDR3 sequence is 12 residues long. Germline lookup yields CDR1 LNHDA and CDR2 SQIVND (reference sequence). The germline V and J ends were trimmed by 3 bases and 8 bases, with 8 bases remaining between them. CDR3 nucleotide sequence: TGTGCCAGTAGTATGGTGGGCTATGAGCAGTTCTTC. As protein: CASSMVGYEQFF. Filled out from reference TRBV19 and TRBJ2-1, the complete variable domain reads DGGITQSPKYLFRKEGQNVTLSCEQNLNHDAMYWYRQDPGQGLRLIYYSQIVNDFQKGDIAEGYSVSREKKESFPLTVTSAQKNPTAFYLCASSMVGYEQFFGPGTRLTVL.

The chain is built from TRBV4-1 and TRBJ2-1, with 7 bases that match TRBD1. The CDR3 length is 17 residues. The trim removed 1 base at V and 0 bases at J, leaving 6 bases unmatched. Germline assignment: CDR1 MGHRA and CDR2 YSYEKL. CDR3 protein: CASSQATWDSSYNEQFF. DNA of the CDR3: TGCGCCAGCAGCCAAGCCACCTGGGACAGCTCCTACAATGAGCAGTTCTTC.

This clone showed up just a few times. The chain carries TRBV10-1 and TRBJ2-2; D might be TRBD1 (6 bases). The CDR3 covers 15 residues. Germline assignment: CDR1 WNHNN and CDR2 SYGVQD (reference sequence). V was shortened by 8 bases and J by 4 bases, with 17 bases between the two germline ends. The CDR3 spells CASSSGQSFTGELFF. The CDR3 nucleotides read TGCGCCAGCTCCTCCGGACAGTCTTTCACCGGGGAGCTGTTTTTT.

This chain links TRBV20-1 with TRBJ2-5, with D unclear. Germline assignment: CDR1 DFQATT and CDR2 SNEGSKA (reference sequence). The CDR3 contains 10 residues. Trimming removed 2 bases from V and 5 bases from J, with 3 bases in between. CDR3 sequence reads: CSARQETQYF. The CDR3 region has the DNA TGCAGTGCTAGACAGGAGACCCAGTACTTC.

This clone has just a few counts. The chain employs TRBV5-5 and TRBJ1-2; D not certain. This CDR3 region has 14 residues. Germline CDR1 and CDR2: SGHKS and YYEKEE (reference sequence). Trimming took 0 bases from V and 0 from J, leaving 6 bases between them. In DNA form, the CDR3 reads TGTGCCAGCAGCTTGGATTTTACTAACTATGGCTACACCTTC. Translation: CASSLDFTNYGYTF.

The CDR3 protein is CASSQEQGANTIYF. DNA for the CDR3: TGTGCCAGCAGCCAAGAGCAGGGGGCTAACACCATATATTTT. This rearrangement joins TRBV3-1 (or the pseudogene TRBV3-2) to TRBJ1-3; 8 bases are a match to TRBD1. V shed 0 bases and J 7 bases; nucleotides not matched to a gene: 2. Germline V gene lookup returns CDR1 LGHDT and CDR2 YNNKEL (reference sequence). The CDR3 contains 14 residues.

The CDR3 DNA reads TGTGCCAGCAGTCTTCTTCCGGGACAGGGGGAGCAGTTCTTC. Its translation: CASSLLPGQGEQFF. This rearrangement joins TRBV28 to TRBJ2-1, with 10 bases that match TRBD1. Germline CDR1 MDHEN, CDR2 SYDVKM. The ends lost 5 bases at V and 10 bases at J; junction bases unmatched: 8. The CDR3 is 14 residues long.

This chain uses TRBV6-4 with TRBJ2-3; 8 bases fit TRBD2. Unmatched junction bases numbered 7, after V lost 6 bases and J lost 2 bases. This CDR3 is 15 amino acids long. Germline assignment: CDR1 MRHNA and CDR2 SNTAGT. In nucleotides, the CDR3 is TGTGCCAGCAGCCCCGGGGGGGCCGACACAGATACGCAGTATTTT. This codes for CASSPGGADTDTQYF.

V and J are TRBV24-1 and TRBJ2-2; tentative D call: TRBD1 (5 bases). Trimming cost V 4 bases and J 4 bases, with 18 bases left between them. Germline-derived CDR1 and CDR2 are KGHDR and SFDVKD. CDR3 size: 17 residues. In DNA, the CDR3 is TGTGCCACCAGTGAGGCTAACAGGCAGATGAGCACCGGGGAGCTGTTTTTT. Translation: CATSEANRQMSTGELFF.

A single count supports this clone. The chain joins TRBV6-4 to TRBJ1-1; D is perhaps TRBD1 (6 bases). The CDR3 is made up of 13 amino acids. Per germline, CDR1 MRHNA and CDR2 SNTAGT. The V and J ends lost 5 bases and 8 bases respectively, with 15 bases between them. The chain's CDR3 is CASSINREREAFF. Written as DNA, the CDR3 is TGTGCCAGCAGTATAAACAGGGAAAGGGAAGCTTTCTTT.